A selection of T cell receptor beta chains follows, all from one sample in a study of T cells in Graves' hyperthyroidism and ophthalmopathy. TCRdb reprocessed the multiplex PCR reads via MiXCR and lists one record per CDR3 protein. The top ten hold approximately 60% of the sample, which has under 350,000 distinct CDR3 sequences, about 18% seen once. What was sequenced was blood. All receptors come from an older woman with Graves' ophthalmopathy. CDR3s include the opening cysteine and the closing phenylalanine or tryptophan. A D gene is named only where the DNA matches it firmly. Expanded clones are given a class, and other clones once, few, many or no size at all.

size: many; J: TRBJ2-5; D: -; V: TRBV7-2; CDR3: CASSSPRRWETQYF; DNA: TGTGCCAGCAGCTCCCCTAGGAGATGGGAGACCCAGTACTTC
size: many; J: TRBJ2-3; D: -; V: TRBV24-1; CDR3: CATSDWPGSDTQYF; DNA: TGTGCCACCAGTGATTGGCCCGGGTCCGATACGCAGTATTTT
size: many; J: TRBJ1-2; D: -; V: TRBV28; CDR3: CASMALPSTVYGYTF; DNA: TGTGCCAGCATGGCCCTTCCTTCGACAGTCTATGGCTACACCTTC
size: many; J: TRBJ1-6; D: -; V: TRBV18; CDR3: CASSQLEAAANNSPLHF; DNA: TGTGCCAGCTCACAGTTAGAGGCGGCCGCGAATAATTCACCCCTCCACTTT
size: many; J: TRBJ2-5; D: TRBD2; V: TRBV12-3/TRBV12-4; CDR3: CASSPGLAGAETQYF; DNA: TGTGCCAGCAGTCCGGGACTAGCGGGGGCAGAGACCCAGTACTTC
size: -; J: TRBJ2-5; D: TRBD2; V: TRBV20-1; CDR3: CSASGAGGRETQYF; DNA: TGCAGTGCTAGTGGGGCGGGGGGGCGTGAGACCCAGTACTTC
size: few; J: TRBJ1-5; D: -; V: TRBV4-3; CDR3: CASSHRASNQPQHF; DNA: TGCGCCAGCAGCCATCGGGCTAGCAATCAGCCCCAGCATTTT
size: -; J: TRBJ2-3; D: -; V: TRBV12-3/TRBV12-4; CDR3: CASSPSEGADTQYF; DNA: TGTGCCAGCAGTCCCTCCGAGGGCGCAGATACGCAGTATTTT
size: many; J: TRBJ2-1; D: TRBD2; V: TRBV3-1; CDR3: CASSPGRAGGNEQFF; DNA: TGTGCCAGCAGCCCCGGTAGAGCGGGGGGCAATGAGCAGTTCTTC
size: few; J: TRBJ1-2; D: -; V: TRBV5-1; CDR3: CASSLVAGEGYTF; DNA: TGCGCCAGCAGCTTGGTGGCAGGGGAAGGCTACACCTTC
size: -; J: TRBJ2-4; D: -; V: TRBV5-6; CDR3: CASSLSGGLAGRGMNIQYF; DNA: TGTGCCAGCAGCTTGTCCGGGGGGCTTGCAGGTCGAGGGATGAACATTCAGTACTTC
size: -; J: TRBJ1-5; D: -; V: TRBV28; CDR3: CASSLPGASQPQHF; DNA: TGTGCCAGCAGTTTACCAGGGGCGAGTCAGCCCCAGCATTTT
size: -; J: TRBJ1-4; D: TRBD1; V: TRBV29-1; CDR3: CSVEPGTGDEKLFF; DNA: TGCAGCGTTGAACCCGGGACAGGGGATGAAAAACTGTTTTTT
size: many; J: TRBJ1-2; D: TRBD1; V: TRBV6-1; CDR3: CASSTQGTDGYTF; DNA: TGTGCCAGCAGCACACAGGGGACAGATGGCTACACCTTC
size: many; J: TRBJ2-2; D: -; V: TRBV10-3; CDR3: CAVGTPSNTGELFF; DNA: TGTGCCGTGGGGACACCATCGAACACCGGGGAGCTGTTTTTT
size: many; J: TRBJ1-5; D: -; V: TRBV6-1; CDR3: CASVRQANQPQHF; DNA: TGTGCCAGCGTAAGACAGGCAAATCAGCCCCAGCATTTT
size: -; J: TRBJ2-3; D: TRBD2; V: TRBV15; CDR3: CATSRGLAGSTDTQYF; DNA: TGTGCCACCAGCAGAGGGCTAGCGGGAAGCACAGATACGCAGTATTTT
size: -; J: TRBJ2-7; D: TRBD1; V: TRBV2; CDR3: CASTREGQARGPYEQYF; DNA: TGTGCCAGCACCCGAGAGGGACAGGCGAGGGGCCCCTACGAGCAGTACTTC
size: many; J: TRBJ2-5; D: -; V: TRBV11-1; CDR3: CASSRVETQYF; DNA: TGTGCCAGCAGTAGGGTGGAGACCCAGTACTTC
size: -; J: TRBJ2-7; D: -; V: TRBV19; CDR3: CASSIMRDYEQYF; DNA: TGTGCCAGTAGTATCATGAGGGACTACGAGCAGTACTTC
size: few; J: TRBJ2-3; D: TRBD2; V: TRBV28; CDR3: CASSLLGSGGAGDTQYF; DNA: TGTGCCAGCAGTCTCCTGGGTAGCGGGGGGGCGGGAGATACGCAGTATTTT
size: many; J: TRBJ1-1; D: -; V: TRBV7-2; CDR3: CASSRQATNTEAFF; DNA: TGTGCCAGCAGCCGACAGGCGACAAACACTGAAGCTTTCTTT
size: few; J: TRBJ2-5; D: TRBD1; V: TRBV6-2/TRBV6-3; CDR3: CASSDDRAQYF; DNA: TGTGCCAGCAGTGACGACAGGGCTCAGTACTTC
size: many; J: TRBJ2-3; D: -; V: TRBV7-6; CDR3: CASSPTTVTDTQYF; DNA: TGTGCCAGCAGCCCCACAACAGTTACAGATACGCAGTATTTT
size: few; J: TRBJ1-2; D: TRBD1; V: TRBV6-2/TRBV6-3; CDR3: CASKTGAMGYTF; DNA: TGTGCCAGCAAAACAGGGGCAATGGGCTACACCTTC
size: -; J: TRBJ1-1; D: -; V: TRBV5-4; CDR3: CASSNTQKGNTEAFF; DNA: TGTGCCAGCAGCAATACCCAAAAGGGGAACACTGAAGCTTTCTTT
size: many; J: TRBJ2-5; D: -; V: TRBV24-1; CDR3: CATRVRQPYQETQYF; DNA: TGTGCCACCAGGGTGAGACAGCCGTACCAAGAGACCCAGTACTTC
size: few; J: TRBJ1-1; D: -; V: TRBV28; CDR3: CASLGGGGGEAFF; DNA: TGTGCCAGCTTGGGCGGGGGGGGGGGTGAAGCTTTCTTT
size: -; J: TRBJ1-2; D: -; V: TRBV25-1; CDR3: CASSAGLAEKDYGYTF; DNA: TGTGCCAGCAGTGCCGGCCTGGCGGAAAAGGACTATGGCTACACCTTC